This TCR beta chain originates from a study of T cells in Graves' hyperthyroidism and ophthalmopathy. Amplification targeted TCR beta CDR3 regions from RNA transcripts. With the HTBI primer set, the TCR CDR3 went through a first round of RT-PCR. TCRdb ran MiXCR on the multiplex PCR reads and lists one entry per CDR3 protein. Of hundreds of thousands of distinct CDR3 sequences detected, roughly 20% appear once; the ten largest clones hold approximately 15%. V was clipped by 8 bases and J by 4 bases; unmatched bases: 4. The CDR3 covers 13 residues. The germline V gene encodes CDR1 SNHLY and CDR2 FYNNEI. This clonotype showed up just a few times.

The sample consisted of blood. J is TRBJ1-1 and V is TRBV2, with 10 bases that match TRBD1. This sequence originates from a woman aged 45-65 years with Graves' hyperthyroidism that later progressed to Graves' ophthalmopathy. CDR3 DNA sequence: TGTGCCAGCCAGGACAGGGGGGGCACTGAAGCTTTCTTT. Translated, it gives CASQDRGGTEAFF.